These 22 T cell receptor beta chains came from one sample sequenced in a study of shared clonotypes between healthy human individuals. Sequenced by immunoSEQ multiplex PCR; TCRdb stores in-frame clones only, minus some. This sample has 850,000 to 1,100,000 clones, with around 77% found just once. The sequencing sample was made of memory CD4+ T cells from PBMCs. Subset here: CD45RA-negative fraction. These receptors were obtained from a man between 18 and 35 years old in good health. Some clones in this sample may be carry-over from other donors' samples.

This CDR3 reads CASSILSSGIPNYGYTF. The CDR3 DNA sequence: TGTGCCAGCAGCATCCTCTCTTCAGGGATCCCCAACTATGGCTACACCTTC. The chain joins TRBV28 to TRBJ1-2; D might be TRBD1 (5 bases). Trimming removed 6 bases at V and 2 bases at J, with 22 bases between. The CDR3 extends over 17 amino acids. Germline lookup yields CDR1 MDHEN and CDR2 SYDVKM.

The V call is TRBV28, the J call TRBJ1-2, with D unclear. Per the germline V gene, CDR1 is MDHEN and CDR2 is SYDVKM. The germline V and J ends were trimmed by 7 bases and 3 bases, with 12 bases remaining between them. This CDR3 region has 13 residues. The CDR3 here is CASTLRRDYGYTF. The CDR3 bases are TGTGCCAGCACCCTACGGAGGGACTATGGCTACACCTTC.

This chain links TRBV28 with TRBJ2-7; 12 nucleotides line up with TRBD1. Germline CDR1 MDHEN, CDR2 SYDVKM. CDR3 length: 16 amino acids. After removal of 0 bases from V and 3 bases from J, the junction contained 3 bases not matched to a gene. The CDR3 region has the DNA TGTGCCAGCAGTTTATGGGGGACAGGGGGCGGCTACGAGCAGTACTTC. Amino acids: CASSLWGTGGGYEQYF.

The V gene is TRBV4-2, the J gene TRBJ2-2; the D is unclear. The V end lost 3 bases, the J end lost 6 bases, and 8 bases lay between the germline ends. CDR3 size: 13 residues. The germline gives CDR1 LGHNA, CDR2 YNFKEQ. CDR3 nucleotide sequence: TGTGCCAGCAGCCACCCCGACCCCGGGGAGCTGTTTTTT. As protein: CASSHPDPGELFF.

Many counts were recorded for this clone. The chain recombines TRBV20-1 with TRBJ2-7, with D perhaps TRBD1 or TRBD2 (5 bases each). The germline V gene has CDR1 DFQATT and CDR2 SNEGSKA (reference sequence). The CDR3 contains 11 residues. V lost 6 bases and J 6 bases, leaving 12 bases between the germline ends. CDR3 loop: CSASGGIEQYF. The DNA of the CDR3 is TGCAGTGCCAGTGGGGGAATCGAGCAGTACTTC.

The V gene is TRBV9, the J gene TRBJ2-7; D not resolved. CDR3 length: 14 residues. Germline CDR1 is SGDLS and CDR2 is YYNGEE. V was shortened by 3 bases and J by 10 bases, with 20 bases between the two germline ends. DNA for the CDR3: TGTGCCAGCAGCGCCGGACCCCTAAACCCCGAACAGTACTTC. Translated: CASSAGPLNPEQYF.

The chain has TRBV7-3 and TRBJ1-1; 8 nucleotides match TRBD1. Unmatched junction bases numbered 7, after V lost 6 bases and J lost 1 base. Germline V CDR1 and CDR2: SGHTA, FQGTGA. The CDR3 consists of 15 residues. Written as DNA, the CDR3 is TGTGCCAGCAGGTTCGACAGGGGTCAGAACACTGAAGCTTTCTTT. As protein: CASRFDRGQNTEAFF.

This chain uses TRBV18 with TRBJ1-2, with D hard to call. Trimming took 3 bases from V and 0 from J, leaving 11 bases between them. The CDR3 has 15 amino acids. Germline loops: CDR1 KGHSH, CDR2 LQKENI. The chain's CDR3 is CASSPGGSPNYGYTF. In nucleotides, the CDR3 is TGTGCCAGCTCACCGGGTGGAAGCCCTAACTATGGCTACACCTTC.

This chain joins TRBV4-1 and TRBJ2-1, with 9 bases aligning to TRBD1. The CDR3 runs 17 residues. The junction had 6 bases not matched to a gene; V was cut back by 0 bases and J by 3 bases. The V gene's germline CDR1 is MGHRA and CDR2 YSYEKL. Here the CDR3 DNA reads TGCGCCAGCAGCCAAGATGGATCGGGACAGGGCTACAATGAGCAGTTCTTC. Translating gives CASSQDGSGQGYNEQFF.

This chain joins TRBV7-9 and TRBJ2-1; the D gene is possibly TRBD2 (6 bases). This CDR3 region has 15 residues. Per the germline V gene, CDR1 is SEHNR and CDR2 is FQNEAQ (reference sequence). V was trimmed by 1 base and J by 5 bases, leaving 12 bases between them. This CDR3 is CASSLGSGSHNEQFF. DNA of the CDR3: TGTGCCAGCAGCTTAGGTTCCGGGAGCCACAATGAGCAGTTCTTC.

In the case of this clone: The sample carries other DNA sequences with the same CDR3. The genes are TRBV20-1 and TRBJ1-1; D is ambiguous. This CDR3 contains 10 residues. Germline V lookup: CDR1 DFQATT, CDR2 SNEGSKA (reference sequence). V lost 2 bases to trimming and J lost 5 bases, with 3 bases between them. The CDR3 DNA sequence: TGCAGTGCTAGAAAGACTGAAGCTTTCTTT. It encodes CSARKTEAFF.

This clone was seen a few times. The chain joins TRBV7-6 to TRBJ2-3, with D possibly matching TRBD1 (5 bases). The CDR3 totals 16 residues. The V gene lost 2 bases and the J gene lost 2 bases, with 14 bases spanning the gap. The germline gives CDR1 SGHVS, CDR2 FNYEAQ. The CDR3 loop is CASSLISGLLTDTQYF. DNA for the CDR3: TGTGCCAGCAGCTTAATATCAGGGCTCCTCACAGATACGCAGTATTTT.

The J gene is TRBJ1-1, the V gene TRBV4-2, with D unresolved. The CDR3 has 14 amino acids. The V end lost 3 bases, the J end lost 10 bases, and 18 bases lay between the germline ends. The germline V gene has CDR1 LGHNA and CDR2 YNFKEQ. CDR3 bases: TGTGCCAGCAGCCACTCCCAGGACCGTTCCGGAGCTTTCTTT. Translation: CASSHSQDRSGAFF.

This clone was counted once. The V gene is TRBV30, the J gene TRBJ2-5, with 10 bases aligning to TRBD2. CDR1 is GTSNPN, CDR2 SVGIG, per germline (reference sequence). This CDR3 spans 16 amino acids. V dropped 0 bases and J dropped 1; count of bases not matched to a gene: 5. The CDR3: CAWSVQLAGLQETQYF. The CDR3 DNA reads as TGTGCCTGGAGTGTACAACTAGCGGGGCTCCAAGAGACCCAGTACTTC.

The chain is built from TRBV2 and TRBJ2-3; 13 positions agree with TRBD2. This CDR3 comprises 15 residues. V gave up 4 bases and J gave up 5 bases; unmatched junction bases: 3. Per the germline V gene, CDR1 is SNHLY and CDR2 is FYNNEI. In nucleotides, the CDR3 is TGTGCCAGCAGTGGGACTAGCGGGAGAAGAGATACGCAGTATTTT. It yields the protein CASSGTSGRRDTQYF.

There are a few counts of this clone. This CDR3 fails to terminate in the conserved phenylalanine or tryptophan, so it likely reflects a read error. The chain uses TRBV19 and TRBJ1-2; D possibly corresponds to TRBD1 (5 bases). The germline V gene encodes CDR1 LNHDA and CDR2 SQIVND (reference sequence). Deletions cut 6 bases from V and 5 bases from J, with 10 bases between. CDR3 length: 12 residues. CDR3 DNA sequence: TGTGCCAGTAGCAGGGAGGGGTATGGCTACACCCTC. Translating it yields CASSREGYGYTL.

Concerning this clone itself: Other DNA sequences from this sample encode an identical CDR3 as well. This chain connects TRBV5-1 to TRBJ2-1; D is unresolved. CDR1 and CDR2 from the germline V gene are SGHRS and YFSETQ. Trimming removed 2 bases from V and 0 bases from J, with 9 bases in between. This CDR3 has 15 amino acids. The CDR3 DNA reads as TGCGCCAGCAGCTTTCCCGGGTCCTCCTACAATGAGCAGTTCTTC. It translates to CASSFPGSSYNEQFF.

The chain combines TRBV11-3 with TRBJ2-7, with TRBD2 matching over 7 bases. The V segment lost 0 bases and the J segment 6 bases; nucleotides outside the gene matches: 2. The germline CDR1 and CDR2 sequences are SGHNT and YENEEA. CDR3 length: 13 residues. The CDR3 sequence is CASSLDPGGEQYF. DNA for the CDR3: TGTGCCAGCAGCTTAGATCCGGGGGGCGAGCAGTACTTC.

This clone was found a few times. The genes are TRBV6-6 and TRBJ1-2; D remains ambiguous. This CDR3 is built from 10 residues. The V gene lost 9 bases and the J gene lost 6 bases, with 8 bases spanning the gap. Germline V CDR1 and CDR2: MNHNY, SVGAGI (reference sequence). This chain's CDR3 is CASRSNGYTF. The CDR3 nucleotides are TGTGCCAGTCGATCGAATGGCTACACCTTC.

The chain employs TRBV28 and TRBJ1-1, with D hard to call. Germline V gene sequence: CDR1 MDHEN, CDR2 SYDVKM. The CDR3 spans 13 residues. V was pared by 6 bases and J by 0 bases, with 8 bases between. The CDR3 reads CASSLIMNTEAFF. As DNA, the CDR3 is TGTGCCAGCAGCCTCATTATGAACACTGAAGCTTTCTTT.

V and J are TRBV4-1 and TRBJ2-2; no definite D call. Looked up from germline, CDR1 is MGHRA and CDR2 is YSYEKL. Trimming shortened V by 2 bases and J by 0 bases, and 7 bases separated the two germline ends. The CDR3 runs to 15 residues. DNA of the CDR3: TGCGCCAGCAGCCAATTTTTAGCGAACACCGGGGAGCTGTTTTTT. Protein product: CASSQFLANTGELFF.

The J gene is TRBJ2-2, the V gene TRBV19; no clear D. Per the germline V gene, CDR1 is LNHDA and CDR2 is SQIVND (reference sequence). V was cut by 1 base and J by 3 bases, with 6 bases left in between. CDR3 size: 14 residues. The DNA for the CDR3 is TGTGCCAGTAGTATAGTCGCCGACACCGGGGAGCTGTTTTTT. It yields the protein CASSIVADTGELFF.